Listed below are T cell receptor beta chains from one sample, sequenced in a study of T cells in Graves' hyperthyroidism and ophthalmopathy. TCRdb reprocessed the multiplex PCR reads via MiXCR and lists one record per CDR3 protein. This sample has about 540,000 distinct CDR3 sequences, with around 45% found just once. The sample taken for sequencing was peripheral blood or thyroid tissue (not recorded which). The source of these receptors is a woman aged 18-30 years with Graves' hyperthyroidism. CDR3s include the opening cysteine and the closing phenylalanine or tryptophan. Fields, in order: J gene, V gene, clone size, D gene, CDR3 DNA, CDR3 protein. A D gene is named only where the DNA matches it firmly. For some rows the clone size is stated as once, few or many, or as a class when expanded; others skip it.

j_gene: TRBJ1-2; v_gene: TRBV6-5; abundance: many; d_gene: NA; CDR3nt: TGTGCCAGCAGGCAGGAATCCTATGGCTACACCTTC; CDR3aa: CASRQESYGYTF
j_gene: TRBJ2-1; v_gene: TRBV24-1; abundance: NA; d_gene: TRBD1; CDR3nt: TGTGCCACCAGTGAACCTCGACAGGGGCTTCACAATGAGCAGTTCTTC; CDR3aa: CATSEPRQGLHNEQFF
j_gene: TRBJ1-2; v_gene: TRBV4-2; abundance: many; d_gene: NA; CDR3nt: TGTGCCAGCAGCCAAGGGGAGGGTATGAATGGCTACACCTTC; CDR3aa: CASSQGEGMNGYTF
j_gene: TRBJ2-7; v_gene: TRBV29-1; abundance: NA; d_gene: TRBD2; CDR3nt: TGCAGCGTTGAGCCTAGCGGGAGGAATGACGAGCAGTACTTC; CDR3aa: CSVEPSGRNDEQYF
j_gene: TRBJ2-2; v_gene: TRBV7-3; abundance: NA; d_gene: NA; CDR3nt: TGTGCCAGCAGCCTCACGAAGGAGCTGTTTTTT; CDR3aa: CASSLTKELFF
j_gene: TRBJ1-5; v_gene: TRBV20-1; abundance: once; d_gene: TRBD1; CDR3nt: TGCAGTGCTAGATCCGGGACAGGGGGCAGGGTGAGCAATCAGCCCCAGCATTTT; CDR3aa: CSARSGTGGRVSNQPQHF
j_gene: TRBJ2-7; v_gene: TRBV7-2; abundance: many; d_gene: TRBD1; CDR3nt: TGTGCCAGCAGCTCGGGACAGGGGATCTCCTACGAGCAGTACTTC; CDR3aa: CASSSGQGISYEQYF
j_gene: TRBJ2-5; v_gene: TRBV20-1; abundance: many; d_gene: TRBD1; CDR3nt: TGCAGTGCTAAGTACAGGGGAAGCGAAGAGACCCAGTACTTC; CDR3aa: CSAKYRGSEETQYF
j_gene: TRBJ1-3; v_gene: TRBV7-9; abundance: NA; d_gene: NA; CDR3nt: TGTGCCAGCAGCAATGGACAGTCTGGAAACACCATATATTTT; CDR3aa: CASSNGQSGNTIYF
j_gene: TRBJ1-1; v_gene: TRBV2; abundance: NA; d_gene: NA; CDR3nt: TGTGCCAGCAAGGACGGGGGAGGCAGGGCTGAAGCTTTCTTT; CDR3aa: CASKDGGGRAEAFF
j_gene: TRBJ1-2; v_gene: TRBV12-3/TRBV12-4; abundance: many; d_gene: TRBD1; CDR3nt: TGTGCCAGCAGTTCAAGACAGGGAACTAACTATGGCTACACCTTC; CDR3aa: CASSSRQGTNYGYTF
j_gene: TRBJ2-7; v_gene: TRBV29-1; abundance: many; d_gene: TRBD2; CDR3nt: TGCAGCGTCGAGGCCCCTGGTAGCGGGATGGTAAGCGAGCAGTACTTC; CDR3aa: CSVEAPGSGMVSEQYF
j_gene: TRBJ2-1; v_gene: TRBV20-1; abundance: once; d_gene: TRBD2; CDR3nt: TGCAGTTCAAGCCCAGGGACTAGCGGCTACAATGAGCAGTTCTTC; CDR3aa: CSSSPGTSGYNEQFF
j_gene: TRBJ2-2; v_gene: TRBV2; abundance: NA; d_gene: TRBD2; CDR3nt: TGTGCCAGCAGTGAATCCAGCGGGAGGGCTGGGGAGCTGTTTTTT; CDR3aa: CASSESSGRAGELFF
j_gene: TRBJ2-7; v_gene: TRBV12-3/TRBV12-4; abundance: many; d_gene: TRBD1; CDR3nt: TGTGCCAGCAGTTTGGGGACAGTTAGGTACGAGCAGTACTTC; CDR3aa: CASSLGTVRYEQYF
j_gene: TRBJ2-5; v_gene: TRBV20-1; abundance: NA; d_gene: TRBD2; CDR3nt: TGCAGTGCTAGAGTGACTAGCGGGTCTGAAGAGACCCAGTACTTC; CDR3aa: CSARVTSGSEETQYF
j_gene: TRBJ2-7; v_gene: TRBV20-1; abundance: many; d_gene: NA; CDR3nt: TGCAGTGCTAGAGGTAAAAGGGAGAGGAATTTCTACGAGCAGTACTTC; CDR3aa: CSARGKRERNFYEQYF
j_gene: TRBJ2-7; v_gene: TRBV7-9; abundance: many; d_gene: TRBD1; CDR3nt: TGTGCCAGCAGCTTCCCCGGACAGGGGGAGTCCTACGAGCAGTACTTC; CDR3aa: CASSFPGQGESYEQYF
j_gene: TRBJ2-7; v_gene: TRBV12-3/TRBV12-4; abundance: few; d_gene: TRBD1; CDR3nt: TGTGCCAGCAGTGGGGGACAGGCCTACGAGCAGTACTTC; CDR3aa: CASSGGQAYEQYF
j_gene: TRBJ1-2; v_gene: TRBV29-1; abundance: NA; d_gene: NA; CDR3nt: TGCAGCTTAGAGGCCGCTGTCTTCGCTAACTATGGCTACACCTTC; CDR3aa: CSLEAAVFANYGYTF
j_gene: TRBJ2-3; v_gene: TRBV2; abundance: few; d_gene: NA; CDR3nt: TGTGCCAGCACCCAATCGCCCCGGACTGGAGATACGCAGTATTTT; CDR3aa: CASTQSPRTGDTQYF
j_gene: TRBJ1-4; v_gene: TRBV29-1; abundance: many; d_gene: NA; CDR3nt: TGCAGCCCAACCGGGACCTTGGGTAAGGAAAAACTGTTTTTT; CDR3aa: CSPTGTLGKEKLFF
j_gene: TRBJ2-1; v_gene: TRBV29-1; abundance: NA; d_gene: TRBD2; CDR3nt: TGCAGCGTCCGGACTAGCGAGTACAATGAGCAGTTCTTC; CDR3aa: CSVRTSEYNEQFF
j_gene: TRBJ2-5; v_gene: TRBV11-1; abundance: NA; d_gene: TRBD1; CDR3nt: TGTGCCAGCAGCTTTGGGACAGGGGCCCAGTACTTC; CDR3aa: CASSFGTGAQYF
j_gene: TRBJ2-3; v_gene: TRBV20-1; abundance: NA; d_gene: TRBD2; CDR3nt: TGCAGTGCTCCGCTAGCGGGAGGAACAGATACGCAGTATTTT; CDR3aa: CSAPLAGGTDTQYF
j_gene: TRBJ2-7; v_gene: TRBV19; abundance: many; d_gene: NA; CDR3nt: TGTGCCAGTAGTATAGTAGACACCCCCACCTACGAGCAGTACTTC; CDR3aa: CASSIVDTPTYEQYF
j_gene: TRBJ1-2; v_gene: TRBV7-2; abundance: NA; d_gene: NA; CDR3nt: TGTGCCAGCAGCTACCGAGCGGGGCAAGCAGGTTATGGCTACACCTTC; CDR3aa: CASSYRAGQAGYGYTF
j_gene: TRBJ2-1; v_gene: TRBV25-1; abundance: NA; d_gene: NA; CDR3nt: TGTGCCAGCAGTGAATTTGAGCAGTTCTTC; CDR3aa: CASSEFEQFF
j_gene: TRBJ1-2; v_gene: TRBV7-2; abundance: many; d_gene: NA; CDR3nt: TGTGCCAGCAGCTTAGCTTGGGGGTTTGGTAACTATGGCTACACCTTC; CDR3aa: CASSLAWGFGNYGYTF
j_gene: TRBJ1-2; v_gene: TRBV29-1; abundance: NA; d_gene: NA; CDR3nt: TGCAGCGTTGGGGAGGGGACACAGCGTGATGGCTACACCTTC; CDR3aa: CSVGEGTQRDGYTF
j_gene: TRBJ2-7; v_gene: TRBV18; abundance: many; d_gene: NA; CDR3nt: TGTGCCAGCAGCCCGGACCGCTACGAGCAGTACTTC; CDR3aa: CASSPDRYEQYF
j_gene: TRBJ2-5; v_gene: TRBV25-1; abundance: NA; d_gene: NA; CDR3nt: TGTGCCAGCAGTGTCGGGACCAACCAAGAGACCCAGTACTTC; CDR3aa: CASSVGTNQETQYF
j_gene: TRBJ1-5; v_gene: TRBV7-9; abundance: many; d_gene: NA; CDR3nt: TGTGCCAGCAGCCGGGAGTATCAGCCCCAGCATTTT; CDR3aa: CASSREYQPQHF
j_gene: TRBJ2-7; v_gene: TRBV30; abundance: many; d_gene: TRBD1; CDR3nt: TGTGCCTGGAGTGTACTCGGACAGGGAGCGTCCTACGAGCAGTACTTC; CDR3aa: CAWSVLGQGASYEQYF
j_gene: TRBJ2-3; v_gene: TRBV14; abundance: NA; d_gene: NA; CDR3nt: TGTGCCAGCAGCCATCGACCCAGCACAGATACGCAGTATTTT; CDR3aa: CASSHRPSTDTQYF
j_gene: TRBJ1-2; v_gene: TRBV29-1; abundance: NA; d_gene: NA; CDR3nt: TGCAGCGTTGTGGGGGCGTCCGGCTACACCTTC; CDR3aa: CSVVGASGYTF
j_gene: TRBJ2-2; v_gene: TRBV7-3; abundance: many; d_gene: TRBD1; CDR3nt: TGTGCCAGCAGCAGATCAACAGGGGGCGTCGGAACCGGGGAGCTGTTTTTT; CDR3aa: CASSRSTGGVGTGELFF
j_gene: TRBJ1-2; v_gene: TRBV20-1; abundance: many; d_gene: NA; CDR3nt: TGCAGTGCTAGAGATTTTAGGGGAGGTGGCTACACCTTC; CDR3aa: CSARDFRGGGYTF
j_gene: TRBJ2-7; v_gene: TRBV20-1; abundance: many; d_gene: NA; CDR3nt: TGCAGTGCTAGAGGAACCTACGAGCAGTACTTC; CDR3aa: CSARGTYEQYF
j_gene: TRBJ2-3; v_gene: TRBV7-2; abundance: few; d_gene: NA; CDR3nt: TGTGCCAGCAGCGTTGGCGGATACACAGATACGCAGTATTTT; CDR3aa: CASSVGGYTDTQYF
j_gene: TRBJ2-7; v_gene: TRBV4-1; abundance: many; d_gene: NA; CDR3nt: TGCGCCAGCAGCCCTACGGATCGGGGGTCCTACGAGCAGTACTTC; CDR3aa: CASSPTDRGSYEQYF
j_gene: TRBJ2-5; v_gene: TRBV30; abundance: many; d_gene: NA; CDR3nt: TGTGCCTGGAATCCGGGCCGGGAGACCCAGTACTTC; CDR3aa: CAWNPGRETQYF
j_gene: TRBJ2-3; v_gene: TRBV5-1; abundance: few; d_gene: NA; CDR3nt: TGCGCCAGCAGCTACCGAGTCGAGAGTGGGCAGTATTTT; CDR3aa: CASSYRVESGQYF
j_gene: TRBJ2-6; v_gene: TRBV7-9; abundance: many; d_gene: TRBD2; CDR3nt: TGTGCCAGCAGCTTAAGGGCTAGCGGGATTTCTGGGGCCAACGTCCTGACTTTC; CDR3aa: CASSLRASGISGANVLTF
j_gene: TRBJ2-4; v_gene: TRBV11-3; abundance: few; d_gene: NA; CDR3nt: TGTGCCAGCAGCTTAGGGGACATTCAGTACTTC; CDR3aa: CASSLGDIQYF
j_gene: TRBJ2-2; v_gene: TRBV7-9; abundance: NA; d_gene: TRBD1; CDR3nt: TGTGCCAGCAGTCCTTGGGGACAGGGGTACAATGAGCTGTTTTTT; CDR3aa: CASSPWGQGYNELFF
j_gene: TRBJ2-2; v_gene: TRBV6-1; abundance: many; d_gene: NA; CDR3nt: TGTGCCAGCAGTTTTAGTCCCACCGGGGAGCTGTTTTTT; CDR3aa: CASSFSPTGELFF
j_gene: TRBJ2-7; v_gene: TRBV7-7; abundance: many; d_gene: TRBD1; CDR3nt: TGTGCCAGCAGCCCCGGGACAGCGAATCGTCAGTACTTC; CDR3aa: CASSPGTANRQYF
j_gene: TRBJ2-5; v_gene: TRBV30; abundance: NA; d_gene: NA; CDR3nt: TGTGCCTGGACTTCGGGACATGAAGAGACCCAGTACTTC; CDR3aa: CAWTSGHEETQYF
j_gene: TRBJ1-2; v_gene: TRBV29-1; abundance: many; d_gene: TRBD1; CDR3nt: TGCAGCGTTGGACAGGGTTCTTATGGCTACACCTTC; CDR3aa: CSVGQGSYGYTF